The T cell receptor beta chain under discussion was sequenced for a study of T cell responses to AZD1222 COVID-19 vaccine. Clones were read by immunoSEQ multiplex PCR, and TCRdb kept only the in-frame ones, dropping some. The sample lists more than 95,000 clones, roughly 92% occurring once. There are 16 residues in the CDR3. The starting material was peripheral blood, obtained on day 0 of AZD1222 vaccination. This clonotype originated in an adult in good health. The chain has TRBV21-1 and TRBJ2-2; the table gives TRBD1 as D, unverified against the DNA. TRBV21-1 is annotated as a pseudogene. This CDR3 is CASSIWTGGFTGELFF. The CDR3 DNA reads TGTGCCAGCAGTATTTGGACAGGGGGCTTCACCGGGGAGCTGTTTTTT.